The rows below give T cell receptor beta chains drawn from one sample of a study of cytomegalovirus exposure and HLA in healthy donors. The data were produced by immunoSEQ multiplex PCR, yet TCRdb's version contains in-frame clones alone and is incomplete. Of some 170,000 clones in the sample, approximately 86% were seen once. The sample was PBMCs. These receptors were taken from a man younger than 30 in good health and CMV-seropositive. CDR3s leave out the opening cysteine and the closing phenylalanine or tryptophan. The order of the fields is J gene, V gene, D gene, CDR3 protein. The D gene is left open where the match is weak.

J gene: TRBJ2-7
V gene: TRBV28
D gene: .
CDR3 protein: ASSHPSYEQY

J gene: TRBJ2-3
V gene: TRBV15
D gene: TRBD2
CDR3 protein: ATSRDRSGTRTNTQY

J gene: TRBJ2-1
V gene: TRBV7-2
D gene: TRBD2
CDR3 protein: ASSWTSGTSYNEQF

J gene: TRBJ2-5
V gene: TRBV7-3
D gene: TRBD2
CDR3 protein: ASSLSSGGAGTQY

J gene: TRBJ2-1
V gene: TRBV20-1
D gene: .
CDR3 protein: SPRGYNEQF

J gene: TRBJ2-3
V gene: TRBV6-5
D gene: TRBD1
CDR3 protein: ASTGTGADTQY

J gene: TRBJ2-7
V gene: TRBV28
D gene: TRBD2
CDR3 protein: ASSFSYGLATSYEQY

J gene: TRBJ2-2
V gene: TRBV10-3
D gene: .
CDR3 protein: AISGLTGGTGELF

J gene: TRBJ2-1
V gene: TRBV27
D gene: TRBD1
CDR3 protein: ASTLGQGWNEQF

J gene: TRBJ2-7
V gene: TRBV5-1
D gene: .
CDR3 protein: ASSLDVGGQYEQY

J gene: TRBJ1-6
V gene: TRBV9
D gene: .
CDR3 protein: ASSFPSTGSYNSPLH

J gene: TRBJ1-2
V gene: TRBV20-1
D gene: .
CDR3 protein: SATAPGGYT

J gene: TRBJ2-5
V gene: TRBV5-1
D gene: TRBD2
CDR3 protein: ASSSLTSGSQETQY

J gene: TRBJ2-5
V gene: TRBV6-6
D gene: TRBD1
CDR3 protein: ASSTQGRETQY

J gene: TRBJ2-7
V gene: TRBV9
D gene: .
CDR3 protein: ASSDGGRQVHEQY

J gene: TRBJ2-3
V gene: TRBV27
D gene: TRBD2
CDR3 protein: ASSSLAGVIDTQY

J gene: TRBJ2-2
V gene: TRBV4-3
D gene: TRBD2
CDR3 protein: ASSQGIAGNTGELF

J gene: TRBJ2-3
V gene: TRBV29-1
D gene: .
CDR3 protein: SVEGARGSPTGTDTQY

J gene: TRBJ2-5
V gene: TRBV11-2
D gene: TRBD1
CDR3 protein: ASSFGSGQGVVKTQY

J gene: TRBJ1-2
V gene: TRBV11-2
D gene: TRBD1
CDR3 protein: ASSLYRGRDGYT

J gene: TRBJ2-5
V gene: TRBV20-1
D gene: .
CDR3 protein: SYRNRETQY

J gene: TRBJ1-1
V gene: TRBV18
D gene: .
CDR3 protein: ASSPPVAALEAF

J gene: TRBJ1-5
V gene: TRBV5-8
D gene: .
CDR3 protein: ATAFGGSGNQPQH

J gene: TRBJ2-2
V gene: TRBV29-1
D gene: .
CDR3 protein: SVSDGHFTGELF

J gene: TRBJ2-1
V gene: TRBV4-3
D gene: TRBD1
CDR3 protein: ASSQTPRGPESYNEQF

J gene: TRBJ2-3
V gene: TRBV5-1
D gene: TRBD1
CDR3 protein: ASSLGQGRDTQY

J gene: TRBJ1-1
V gene: TRBV5-5
D gene: .
CDR3 protein: ASSLAVSPNRAEAF

J gene: TRBJ1-2
V gene: TRBV29-1
D gene: .
CDR3 protein: SVAVGREGYT

J gene: TRBJ1-1
V gene: TRBV10-3
D gene: TRBD1
CDR3 protein: ANSRTGEAEAF

J gene: TRBJ2-7
V gene: TRBV9
D gene: .
CDR3 protein: ASSPPAGAYEQY

J gene: TRBJ1-2
V gene: TRBV5-6
D gene: .
CDR3 protein: ASSWRGVPTYGYT

J gene: TRBJ2-1
V gene: TRBV7-9
D gene: .
CDR3 protein: ASSSLGEQF

J gene: TRBJ2-1
V gene: TRBV9
D gene: .
CDR3 protein: ASSDPETNSYNEQF

J gene: TRBJ2-3
V gene: TRBV11-2
D gene: TRBD2
CDR3 protein: ASSFFSGVADTQY

J gene: TRBJ2-7
V gene: TRBV28
D gene: TRBD1
CDR3 protein: ASSLVGQGHSYEQY

J gene: TRBJ2-7
V gene: TRBV28
D gene: TRBD1
CDR3 protein: ASSPTGSTEQY

J gene: TRBJ2-1
V gene: TRBV5-1
D gene: TRBD2
CDR3 protein: ASRLAGGDHNEQF

J gene: TRBJ2-7
V gene: TRBV7-9
D gene: .
CDR3 protein: ASSLATDYEQY

J gene: TRBJ2-7
V gene: TRBV10-3
D gene: .
CDR3 protein: AISVSTTDYEQY

J gene: TRBJ2-7
V gene: TRBV7-3
D gene: .
CDR3 protein: ASSRRGRDEQY

J gene: TRBJ1-1
V gene: TRBV7-2
D gene: .
CDR3 protein: ASSSGFAEAF

J gene: TRBJ2-7
V gene: TRBV23-1
D gene: .
CDR3 protein: ASSQSSSYEQY

J gene: TRBJ1-2
V gene: TRBV4-3
D gene: .
CDR3 protein: ASSQTIQGRGGYT

J gene: TRBJ1-2
V gene: TRBV7-9
D gene: TRBD1
CDR3 protein: ASSFGTADYGYT

J gene: TRBJ2-3
V gene: TRBV27
D gene: .
CDR3 protein: ASSSGRSDTQY

J gene: TRBJ2-7
V gene: TRBV6-6
D gene: TRBD2
CDR3 protein: ASSRLAGASYEQY

J gene: TRBJ1-3
V gene: TRBV4-2
D gene: .
CDR3 protein: ASSQLEATGNTIY

J gene: TRBJ2-2
V gene: TRBV5-1
D gene: TRBD2
CDR3 protein: ASSPEGLAGPANTGELF

J gene: TRBJ2-2
V gene: TRBV7-9
D gene: TRBD1
CDR3 protein: ASSPWTGPTGELF

J gene: TRBJ1-2
V gene: TRBV6-1
D gene: .
CDR3 protein: ASSLDRYYGYT

J gene: TRBJ1-5
V gene: TRBV19
D gene: .
CDR3 protein: ASTPDREPNQPQH

J gene: TRBJ1-1
V gene: TRBV7-2
D gene: .
CDR3 protein: ASSLDVRNTEAF

J gene: TRBJ2-7
V gene: TRBV18
D gene: TRBD2
CDR3 protein: ASFSGSSPYEQY

J gene: TRBJ1-1
V gene: TRBV2
D gene: .
CDR3 protein: ASSEALRGSGAEAF

J gene: TRBJ2-7
V gene: TRBV5-8
D gene: TRBD1
CDR3 protein: ASSLLPLGTGSDLDEQY

J gene: TRBJ1-1
V gene: TRBV15
D gene: .
CDR3 protein: ATSYGAGMNTEAF

J gene: TRBJ1-6
V gene: TRBV5-1
D gene: .
CDR3 protein: ASSFGSGGSSPLH

J gene: TRBJ2-5
V gene: TRBV6-5
D gene: TRBD2
CDR3 protein: ASSKLGGWETQY

J gene: TRBJ2-1
V gene: TRBV4-1
D gene: .
CDR3 protein: ASSGTFNSYNEQF

J gene: TRBJ2-3
V gene: TRBV9
D gene: TRBD2
CDR3 protein: ASGGGGALDRDTQY